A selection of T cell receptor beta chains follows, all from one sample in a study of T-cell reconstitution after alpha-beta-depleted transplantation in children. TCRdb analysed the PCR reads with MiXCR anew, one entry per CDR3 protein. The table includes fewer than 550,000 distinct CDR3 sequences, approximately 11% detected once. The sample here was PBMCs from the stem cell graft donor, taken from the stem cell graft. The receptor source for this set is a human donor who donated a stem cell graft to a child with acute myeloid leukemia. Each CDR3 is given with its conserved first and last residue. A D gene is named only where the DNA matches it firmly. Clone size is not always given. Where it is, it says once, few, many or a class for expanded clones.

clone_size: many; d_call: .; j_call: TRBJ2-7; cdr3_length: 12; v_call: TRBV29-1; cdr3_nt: TGCAGCGTTACCCTCGGGGTCCACGAGCAGTACTTC; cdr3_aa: CSVTLGVHEQYF
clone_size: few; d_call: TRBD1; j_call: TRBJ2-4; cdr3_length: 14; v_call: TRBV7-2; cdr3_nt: TGTGCCAGCAGCTTAAGGGACAGGCAAGACATTCAGTACTTC; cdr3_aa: CASSLRDRQDIQYF
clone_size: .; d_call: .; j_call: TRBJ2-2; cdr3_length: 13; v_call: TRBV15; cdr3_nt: TGTGCCACCAGCAGAGATACCACCGGGGAGCTGTTTTTT; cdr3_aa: CATSRDTTGELFF
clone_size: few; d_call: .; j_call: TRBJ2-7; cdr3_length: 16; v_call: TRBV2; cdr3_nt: TGTGCCAGCAGTGAAGTGGGCGGCAGGGGGGCCTACGAGCAGTACTTC; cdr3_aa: CASSEVGGRGAYEQYF
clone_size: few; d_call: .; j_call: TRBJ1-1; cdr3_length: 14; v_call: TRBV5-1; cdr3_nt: TGCGCCAGCAGCTCATTCGGAGGGGCCACTGAAGCTTTCTTT; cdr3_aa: CASSSFGGATEAFF
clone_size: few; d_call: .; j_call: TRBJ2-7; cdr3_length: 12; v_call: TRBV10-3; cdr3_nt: TGTGCCATCAGGGGTCTTAACTACGAGCAGTACTTC; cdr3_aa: CAIRGLNYEQYF
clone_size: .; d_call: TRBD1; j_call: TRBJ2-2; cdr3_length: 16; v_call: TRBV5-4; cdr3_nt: TGTGCCAGCAGCTTCCCCGGGACAGGGCCCACCGGGGAGCTGTTTTTT; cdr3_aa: CASSFPGTGPTGELFF
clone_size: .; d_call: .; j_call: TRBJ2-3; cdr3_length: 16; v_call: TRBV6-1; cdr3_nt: TGTGCCAGCCAAGCTGGGACGCTATACGGGGCAGATACGCAGTATTTT; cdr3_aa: CASQAGTLYGADTQYF
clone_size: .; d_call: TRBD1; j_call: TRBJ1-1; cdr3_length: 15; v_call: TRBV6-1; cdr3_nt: TGTGCCAGCAGTACGGGACAGGGGGTGCTAACTGAAGCTTTCTTT; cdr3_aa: CASSTGQGVLTEAFF
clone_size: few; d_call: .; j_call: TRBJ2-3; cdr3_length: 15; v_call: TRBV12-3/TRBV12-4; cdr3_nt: TGTGCCAGCAGTTTGGGGACGTCAAGCACAGATACGCAGTATTTT; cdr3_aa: CASSLGTSSTDTQYF
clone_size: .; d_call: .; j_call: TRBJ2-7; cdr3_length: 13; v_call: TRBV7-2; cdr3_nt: TGTGCCAGCAGCTTAGGCCCCAACTACGAGCAGTACTTC; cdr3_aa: CASSLGPNYEQYF
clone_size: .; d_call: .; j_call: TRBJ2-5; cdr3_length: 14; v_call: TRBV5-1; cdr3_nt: TGCGCCAGCAGGTACAGCAGCGGAGAAGAGACCCAGTACTTC; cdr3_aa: CASRYSSGEETQYF
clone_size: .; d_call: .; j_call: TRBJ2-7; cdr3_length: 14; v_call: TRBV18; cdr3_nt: TGTGCCAGCTCACCAAGTAGCGGAGCCTACGAGCAGTACTTC; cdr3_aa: CASSPSSGAYEQYF
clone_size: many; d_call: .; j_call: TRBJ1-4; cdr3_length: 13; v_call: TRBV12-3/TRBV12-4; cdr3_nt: TGTGCCAGCAGACTGGACAGAGGTGAAAAACTGTTTTTT; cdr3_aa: CASRLDRGEKLFF
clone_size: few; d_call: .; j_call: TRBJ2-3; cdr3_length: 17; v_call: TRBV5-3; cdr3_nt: TGTGCCAGAAGCGATGTCGGGGAGCGGACAGTGGATGATACGCAGTATTTT; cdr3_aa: CARSDVGERTVDDTQYF
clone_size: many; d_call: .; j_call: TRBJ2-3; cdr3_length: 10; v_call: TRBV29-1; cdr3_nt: TGCAGCGTTGTACAGGATACGCAGTATTTT; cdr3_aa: CSVVQDTQYF
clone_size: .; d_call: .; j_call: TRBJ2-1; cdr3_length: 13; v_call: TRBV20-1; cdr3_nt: TGCAGTGCTAGACCAACTAGTACCCATGAGCAGTTCTTC; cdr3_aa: CSARPTSTHEQFF
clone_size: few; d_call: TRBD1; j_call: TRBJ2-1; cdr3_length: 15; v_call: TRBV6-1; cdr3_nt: TGTGCCAGCAGCCCTACCGGGACAGGGGACAATGAGCAGTTCTTC; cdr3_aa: CASSPTGTGDNEQFF
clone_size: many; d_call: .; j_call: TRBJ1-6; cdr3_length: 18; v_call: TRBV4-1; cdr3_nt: TGCGCCAGCAGCCAAATTGATATGGGACTCCGAGGAGATTCACCCCTCCACTTT; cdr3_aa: CASSQIDMGLRGDSPLHF
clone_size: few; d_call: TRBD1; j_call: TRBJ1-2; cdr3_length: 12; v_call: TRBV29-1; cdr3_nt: TGCAGCGTTGAAAACAGGGGGGGCGGCTACACCTTC; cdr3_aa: CSVENRGGGYTF
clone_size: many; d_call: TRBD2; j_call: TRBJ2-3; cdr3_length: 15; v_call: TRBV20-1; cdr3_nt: TGCAGTGCAAGGACCGGGACTAGCGGCATGGATACGCAGTATTTT; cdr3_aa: CSARTGTSGMDTQYF
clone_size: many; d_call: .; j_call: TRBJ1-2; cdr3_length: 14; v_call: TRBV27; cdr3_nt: TGTGCCAGCTCAACAACCTTTGGGGGTGCTGGCTACACCTTC; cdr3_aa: CASSTTFGGAGYTF
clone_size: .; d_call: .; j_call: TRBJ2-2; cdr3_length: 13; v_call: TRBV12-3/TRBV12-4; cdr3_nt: TGTGCCAGCAGTTTTGGTGACCCCCCGAAGCTGTTTTTT; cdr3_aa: CASSFGDPPKLFF
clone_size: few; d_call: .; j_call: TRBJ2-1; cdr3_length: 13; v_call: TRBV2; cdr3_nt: TGTGCCAGCACCGCCGGGAGCTACAATGAGCAGTTCTTC; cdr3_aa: CASTAGSYNEQFF
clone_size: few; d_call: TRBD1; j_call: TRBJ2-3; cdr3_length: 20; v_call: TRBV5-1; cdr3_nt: TGCGCCAGCAGCTTCGGTACCCCGGGACAGGGGGCTCGGGGCACAGATACGCAGTATTTT; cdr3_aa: CASSFGTPGQGARGTDTQYF
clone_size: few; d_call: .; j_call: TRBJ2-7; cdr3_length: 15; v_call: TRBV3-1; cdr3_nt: TGTGCCAGCAGCGGAAGGGGGGGCCCTTCCTACGAGCAGTACTTC; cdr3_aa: CASSGRGGPSYEQYF
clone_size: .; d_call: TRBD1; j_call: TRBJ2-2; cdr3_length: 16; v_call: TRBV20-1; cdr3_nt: TGCAGTGCTCGTACTACAGGGGCGCCGAACACCGGGGAGCTGTTTTTT; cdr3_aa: CSARTTGAPNTGELFF
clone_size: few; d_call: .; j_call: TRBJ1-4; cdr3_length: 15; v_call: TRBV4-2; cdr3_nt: TGTGCCAGCAGCCAAGAGTCCAGAGCCCACGAAAAACTGTTTTTT; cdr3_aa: CASSQESRAHEKLFF
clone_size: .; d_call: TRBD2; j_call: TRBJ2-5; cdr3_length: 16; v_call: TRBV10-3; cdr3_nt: TGTGCCATCAGTGGGGGGGGTTCCCGGACCGGGGAGACCCAGTACTTC; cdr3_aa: CAISGGGSRTGETQYF
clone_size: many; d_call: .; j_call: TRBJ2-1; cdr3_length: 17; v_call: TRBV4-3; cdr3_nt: TGCGCCAGCAGCCAAGATCTCTACGTCCGAGACTACAATGAGCAGTTCTTC; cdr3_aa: CASSQDLYVRDYNEQFF
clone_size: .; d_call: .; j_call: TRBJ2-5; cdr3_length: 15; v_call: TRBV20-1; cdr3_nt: TGCAGTGCTAGAGATAGCAGGCTCCGAGCTGAGACCCAGTACTTC; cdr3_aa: CSARDSRLRAETQYF
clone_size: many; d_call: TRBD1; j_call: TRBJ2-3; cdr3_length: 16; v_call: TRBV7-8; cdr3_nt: TGTGCCAGCAGCTTTGTCCATGACAGGGATACAGATACGCAGTATTTT; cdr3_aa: CASSFVHDRDTDTQYF
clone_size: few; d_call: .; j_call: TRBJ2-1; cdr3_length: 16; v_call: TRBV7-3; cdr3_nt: TGTGCCAGCAGCTTAAATGGGATCGGGACTTTCAATGAGCAGTTCTTC; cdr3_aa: CASSLNGIGTFNEQFF
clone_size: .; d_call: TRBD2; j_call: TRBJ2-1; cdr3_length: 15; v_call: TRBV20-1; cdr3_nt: TGCAGTGCTAGGGGTACTAGCGGCCCGAACAATGAGCAGTTCTTC; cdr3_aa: CSARGTSGPNNEQFF
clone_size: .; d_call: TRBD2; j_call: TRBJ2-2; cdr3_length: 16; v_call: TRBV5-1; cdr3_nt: TGCGCCAGCAGCTTGAGGCTGCGGGAGATTTCCGGGGAGCTGTTTTTT; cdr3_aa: CASSLRLREISGELFF
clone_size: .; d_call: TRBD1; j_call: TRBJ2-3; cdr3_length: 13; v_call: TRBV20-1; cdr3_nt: TGCAGTGCAAGACAGGGAACTCCAGATACGCAGTATTTT; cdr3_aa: CSARQGTPDTQYF
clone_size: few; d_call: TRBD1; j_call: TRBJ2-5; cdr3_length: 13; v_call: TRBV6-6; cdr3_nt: TGTGCCAGCAGATTGGACAGGGACGAGACCCAGTACTTC; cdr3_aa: CASRLDRDETQYF
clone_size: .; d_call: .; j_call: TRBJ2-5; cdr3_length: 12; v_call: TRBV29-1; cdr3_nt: TGCAGCGTTGTGGGGGAACAAGAGACCCAGTACTTC; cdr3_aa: CSVVGEQETQYF
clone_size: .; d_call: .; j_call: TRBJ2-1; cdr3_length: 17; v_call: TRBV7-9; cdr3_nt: TGTGCCAGCAGCCCGAGGGAGCGGGCCACCTCCTACAATGAGCAGTTCTTC; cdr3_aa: CASSPRERATSYNEQFF
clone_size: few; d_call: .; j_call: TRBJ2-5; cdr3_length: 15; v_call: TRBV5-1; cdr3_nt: TGCGCCAGCAGAGGCACGAGGGGGGGCCCAGAGACCCAGTACTTC; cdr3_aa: CASRGTRGGPETQYF
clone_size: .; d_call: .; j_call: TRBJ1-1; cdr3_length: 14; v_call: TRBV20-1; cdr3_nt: TGCAGTGCTAGGGCAGCAGGGAGGCACACTGAAGCTTTCTTT; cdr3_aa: CSARAAGRHTEAFF
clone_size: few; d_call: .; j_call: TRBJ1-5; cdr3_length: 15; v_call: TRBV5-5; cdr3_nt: TGTGCCAGCACCTCTAGTATAACACTGAATCAGCCCCAGCATTTT; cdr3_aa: CASTSSITLNQPQHF
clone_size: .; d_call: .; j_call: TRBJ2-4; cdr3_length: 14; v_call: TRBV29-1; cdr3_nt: TGCAGCGTTGTGAAGGGGGTAGCCAAAAACATTCAGTACTTC; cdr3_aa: CSVVKGVAKNIQYF
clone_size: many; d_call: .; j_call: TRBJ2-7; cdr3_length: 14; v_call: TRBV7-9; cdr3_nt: TGTGCCAGCAGCTTCCTAGAAGAATCCTACGAGCAGTACTTC; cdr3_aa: CASSFLEESYEQYF
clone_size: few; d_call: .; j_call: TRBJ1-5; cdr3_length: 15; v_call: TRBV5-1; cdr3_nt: TGCGCCAGCAGCCCTGGGGAGGCGGGGAATCAGCCCCAGCATTTT; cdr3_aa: CASSPGEAGNQPQHF